This T cell receptor beta chain was found in a study of blood T cells in healthy people across ages. Study-wide findings and caveats: The percentage of naive T cells correlated strongly with TCR beta diversity. Leaving the PBMCs unsorted stopped any conclusive comparison of naive versus antigen-experienced cells.

The CDR3 covers 13 residues. V lost 6 bases to trimming and J lost 7 bases, with 15 bases between them. Per the germline V gene, CDR1 is MNHEY and CDR2 is SVGAGI. Together with a sample-barcoded 5' primer, a J-beta primer mix was included in a second PCR lasting roughly 6 to 12 cycles. TCRdb reprocessed the 5' RACE reads via MiXCR and lists one record per CDR3 protein. Of some 1,500,000 distinct CDR3 sequences listed, approximately 43% were seen once; the top ten hold over 3.5%. On this clonotype itself: Its antigen is not known.

The clonotype originates from a woman aged 18-29 years in good health. The chain carries TRBV6-5 and TRBJ1-2; unclear D gene. The sequencing input was blood. The CDR3 nucleotides are TGTGCCAGCAGGAACGGGTTATGGAGTGGCTACACCTTC. Its translation: CASRNGLWSGYTF.